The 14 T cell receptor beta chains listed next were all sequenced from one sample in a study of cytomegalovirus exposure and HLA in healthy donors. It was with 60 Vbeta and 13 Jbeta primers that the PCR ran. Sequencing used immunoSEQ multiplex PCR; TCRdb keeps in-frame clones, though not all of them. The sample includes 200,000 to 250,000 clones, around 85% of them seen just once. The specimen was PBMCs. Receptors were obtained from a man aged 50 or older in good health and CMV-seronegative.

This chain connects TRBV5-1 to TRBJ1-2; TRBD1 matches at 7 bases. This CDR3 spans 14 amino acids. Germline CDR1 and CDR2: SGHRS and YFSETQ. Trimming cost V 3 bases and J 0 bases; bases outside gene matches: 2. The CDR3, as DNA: TGCGCCAGCAGCTACGACAGGGCTAACTATGGCTACACCTTC. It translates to CASSYDRANYGYTF.

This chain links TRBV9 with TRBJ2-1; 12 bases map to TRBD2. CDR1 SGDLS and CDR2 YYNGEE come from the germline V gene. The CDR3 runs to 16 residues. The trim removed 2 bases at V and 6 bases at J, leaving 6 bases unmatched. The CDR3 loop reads CASSVRLAGAINEQFF. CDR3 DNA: TGTGCCAGCAGCGTTAGACTAGCGGGAGCAATCAATGAGCAGTTCTTC.

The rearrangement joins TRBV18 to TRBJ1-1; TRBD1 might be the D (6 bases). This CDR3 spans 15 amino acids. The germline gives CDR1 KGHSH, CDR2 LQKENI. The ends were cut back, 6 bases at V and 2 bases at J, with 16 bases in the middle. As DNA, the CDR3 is TGTGCCAGCTCTAGGGACATCGGGTCCAACACTGAAGCTTTCTTT. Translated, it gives CASSRDIGSNTEAFF.

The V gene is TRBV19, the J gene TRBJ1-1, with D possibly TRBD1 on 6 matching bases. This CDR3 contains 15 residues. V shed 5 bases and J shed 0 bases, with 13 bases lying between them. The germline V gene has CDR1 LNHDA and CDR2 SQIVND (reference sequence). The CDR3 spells CASSDRRQVNTEAFF. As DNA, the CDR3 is TGTGCCAGTAGTGACCGTCGACAGGTGAACACTGAAGCTTTCTTT.

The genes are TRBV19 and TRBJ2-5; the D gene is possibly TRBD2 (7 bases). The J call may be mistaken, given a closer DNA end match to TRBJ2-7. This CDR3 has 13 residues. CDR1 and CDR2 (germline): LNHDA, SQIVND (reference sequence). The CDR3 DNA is TGTGCCAGTAGTATAGGAGGGGGGGACGAGCAGTACTTC. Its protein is CASSIGGGDEQYF.

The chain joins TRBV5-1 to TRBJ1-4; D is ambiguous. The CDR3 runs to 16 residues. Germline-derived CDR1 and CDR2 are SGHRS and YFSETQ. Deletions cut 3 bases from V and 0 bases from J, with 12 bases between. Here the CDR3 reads CASSSGSAATNEKLFF. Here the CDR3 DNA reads TGCGCCAGCAGCTCGGGGTCGGCAGCAACTAATGAAAAACTGTTTTTT.

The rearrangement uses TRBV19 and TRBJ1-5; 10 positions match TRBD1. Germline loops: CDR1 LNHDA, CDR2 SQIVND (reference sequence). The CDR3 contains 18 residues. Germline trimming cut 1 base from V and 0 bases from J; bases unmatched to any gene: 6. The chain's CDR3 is CASSIVGTGVDSNQPQHF. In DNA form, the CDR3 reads TGTGCCAGTAGTATAGTCGGGACAGGGGTAGATAGCAATCAGCCCCAGCATTTT.

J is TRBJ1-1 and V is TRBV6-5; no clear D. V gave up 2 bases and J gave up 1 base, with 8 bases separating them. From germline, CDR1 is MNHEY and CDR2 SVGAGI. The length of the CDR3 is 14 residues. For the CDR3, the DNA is TGTGCCAGCAGTTACGTACAGACGAACACTGAAGCTTTCTTT. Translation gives CASSYVQTNTEAFF.

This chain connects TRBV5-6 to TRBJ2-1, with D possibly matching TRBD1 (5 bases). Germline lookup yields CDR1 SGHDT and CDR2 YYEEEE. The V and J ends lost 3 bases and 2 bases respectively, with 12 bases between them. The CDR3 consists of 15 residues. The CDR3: CASSSPQGPYNEQFF. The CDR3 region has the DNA TGTGCCAGCAGCTCCCCGCAGGGTCCCTACAATGAGCAGTTCTTC. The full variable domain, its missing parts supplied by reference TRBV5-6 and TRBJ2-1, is DAGVTQSPTHLIKTRGQQVTLRCSPKSGHDTVSWYQQALGQGPQFIFQYYEEEERQRGNFPDRFSGHQFPNYSSELNVNALLLGDSALYLCASSSPQGPYNEQFFGPGTRLTVL.

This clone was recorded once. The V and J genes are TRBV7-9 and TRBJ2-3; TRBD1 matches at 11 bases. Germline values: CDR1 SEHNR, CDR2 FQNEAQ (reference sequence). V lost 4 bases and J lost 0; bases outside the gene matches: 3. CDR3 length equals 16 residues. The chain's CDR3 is CASSWTGGLSTDTQYF. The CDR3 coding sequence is TGTGCCAGCAGCTGGACAGGGGGCCTTAGCACAGATACGCAGTATTTT. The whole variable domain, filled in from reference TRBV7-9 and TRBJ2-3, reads DTGVSQNPRHKITKRGQNVTFRCDPISEHNRLYWYRQTLGQGPEFLTYFQNEAQLEKSRLLSDRFSAERPKGSFSTLEIQRTEQGDSAMYLCASSWTGGLSTDTQYFGPGTRLTVL.

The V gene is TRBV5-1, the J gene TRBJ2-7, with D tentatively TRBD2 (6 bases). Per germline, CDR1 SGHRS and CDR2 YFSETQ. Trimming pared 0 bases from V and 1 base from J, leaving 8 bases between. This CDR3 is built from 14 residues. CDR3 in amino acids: CASSLVGSSYEQYF. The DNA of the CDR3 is TGCGCCAGCAGCTTGGTCGGGAGTTCCTACGAGCAGTACTTC.

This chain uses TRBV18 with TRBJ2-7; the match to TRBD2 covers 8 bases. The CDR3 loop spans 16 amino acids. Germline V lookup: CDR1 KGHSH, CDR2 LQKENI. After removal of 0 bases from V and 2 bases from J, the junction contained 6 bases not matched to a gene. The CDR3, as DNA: TGTGCCAGCTCACCACCGGCTAGCGGGTACACCTACGAGCAGTACTTC. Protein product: CASSPPASGYTYEQYF.

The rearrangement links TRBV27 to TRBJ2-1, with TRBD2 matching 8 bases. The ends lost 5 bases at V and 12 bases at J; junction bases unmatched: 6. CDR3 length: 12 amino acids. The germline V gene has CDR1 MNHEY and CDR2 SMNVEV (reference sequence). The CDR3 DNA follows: TGTGCCAGCAGTCTGAGCGGGAGTGCGCAGTTCTTC. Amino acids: CASSLSGSAQFF.

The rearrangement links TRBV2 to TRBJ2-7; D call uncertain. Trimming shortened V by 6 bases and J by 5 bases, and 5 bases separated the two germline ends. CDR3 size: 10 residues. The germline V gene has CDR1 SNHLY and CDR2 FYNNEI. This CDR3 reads CASSYHEQYF. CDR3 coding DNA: TGTGCCAGCAGCTATCACGAGCAGTACTTC.